Listed below are T cell receptor beta chains from one sample, sequenced in a study of blood T cells in healthy people across ages. Via MiXCR, TCRdb re-called the 5' RACE reads, giving one row per CDR3 protein. The table includes hundreds of thousands of distinct CDR3 sequences, 45% to 50% detected once. The sequencing sample was made of blood. These receptors were taken from a woman aged 60-70 years in good health. Each CDR3 is given with its conserved first and last residue. D genes are given only for firm matches. Where a row states a size, it is once, few, many or the class of an expanded clone; other rows omit it.

TRBV5-1,NA,TRBJ2-7,NA,CASTHPGQDNEQYF
TRBV20-1,TRBD2,TRBJ2-7,few,CSAMTGGQYEQYF
TRBV4-2,NA,TRBJ2-1,many,CASTGPINEQFF
TRBV5-1,TRBD2,TRBJ2-3,NA,CASRMGGDTDTQYF
TRBV4-3,NA,TRBJ2-3,few,CASSQVLGADTDTQYF
TRBV4-2,NA,TRBJ1-6,NA,CASSQGWRDSPLHF
TRBV29-1,NA,TRBJ2-3,NA,CSVERLSTDTQYF
TRBV29-1,TRBD1,TRBJ2-7,many,CSAGQGMGEQYF
TRBV6-1,NA,TRBJ2-5,NA,CASSATIGHFQETQYF
TRBV10-3,TRBD2,TRBJ2-1,NA,CAVYSGSSYNEQFF
TRBV20-1,TRBD2,TRBJ2-7,many,CSASWGGSSYEQYF
TRBV7-6,NA,TRBJ2-7,few,CASSLEETSVGQYF
TRBV7-8,TRBD1,NA,once,CASSSLQPGQGTYEQYF
TRBV7-9,TRBD2,TRBJ2-7,NA,CASSLVRLAGLEQYF
TRBV7-2,NA,TRBJ1-2,few,CASSPGPRNYGYTF
TRBV11-2,TRBD2,TRBJ2-1,NA,CASSASRESTYNEQFF
TRBV9,TRBD1,TRBJ2-1,NA,CASSNDRVPYNEQFF
TRBV20-1,TRBD2,TRBJ2-7,once,CSARDRGLAATYEQYF
TRBV3-1,NA,NA,NA,CASSQGAKMDEQYF
TRBV9,NA,TRBJ2-1,few,CASSVTAGSYNEQFF
TRBV29-1,NA,TRBJ1-5,NA,CSVGEGSNQPQHF
TRBV7-2,TRBD1,TRBJ1-1,NA,CASSPSAGQGFEAFF
TRBV28,NA,NA,NA,CASSVLGTGSYEQYF
TRBV20-1,TRBD2,TRBJ2-1,NA,CSANPGTSGIYEQFF
TRBV29-1,TRBD2,TRBJ2-1,NA,CSVLPSSGRVNEQFF
TRBV27,NA,TRBJ2-2,NA,CASKRTGELFF